This is a list of T cell receptor beta chains from one sample in a study of T cells after yellow fever vaccination. TCRdb reanalysed the 5' RACE reads using MiXCR and keeps one entry per CDR3 protein. The table lists 500,000 to 650,000 distinct CDR3 sequences, around 12% of them singletons. Here the sequenced sample was PBMCs, taken on the day of the yellow fever booster vaccination. These receptors originate from a young man who received the YFV17D yellow fever vaccine. Both conserved end residues are part of each CDR3. The order of the fields is CDR3 DNA, CDR3 protein, clone size, V gene, D gene, J gene. D genes are given only for firm matches. The size entry is marked missing in some rows and otherwise reads once, few, many or a size class.

DNA: TGTGCCAGCAGCACACGTGGGGGAGCGGAAATCTCCTACGAGCAGTACTTC; CDR3: CASSTRGGAEISYEQYF; size: many; V: TRBV7-2; D: .; J: TRBJ2-7
DNA: TGTGCCAGCAATTCAGCGGGAGGCGGTAGAGGTGAGCAGTTCTTC; CDR3: CASNSAGGGRGEQFF; size: .; V: TRBV25-1; D: TRBD2; J: TRBJ2-1
DNA: TGTGCCACCAGCAGAGAACCGGGGTCGGAGACCCAGTACTTC; CDR3: CATSREPGSETQYF; size: few; V: TRBV15; D: .; J: TRBJ2-5
DNA: TGTGCCAGCAGCCCAGACAGGGGGAGAGAGCAGTTCTTC; CDR3: CASSPDRGREQFF; size: few; V: TRBV9; D: TRBD1; J: TRBJ2-1
DNA: TGCAGTGCTAATATGCTGGAGAATGAGCAGTTCTTC; CDR3: CSANMLENEQFF; size: .; V: TRBV20-1; D: .; J: TRBJ2-1
DNA: TGTGCCAGCAGCTTACAGGGAGCGGTAAGCACAGATACGCAGTATTTT; CDR3: CASSLQGAVSTDTQYF; size: few; V: TRBV5-4; D: .; J: TRBJ2-3
DNA: TGTGCCTCCCGGGAACGGGGGACTAGCACAGATACGCAGTATTTT; CDR3: CASRERGTSTDTQYF; size: few; V: TRBV10-3; D: .; J: TRBJ2-3
DNA: TGTGCCAGCTCTCGCGGACTAGGCCCAGGCACAGATACGCAGTATTTT; CDR3: CASSRGLGPGTDTQYF; size: .; V: TRBV18; D: TRBD2; J: TRBJ2-3
DNA: TGTGCCAGCAGCTTTCGATGGATGGGGAACAATGAGCAGTTCTTC; CDR3: CASSFRWMGNNEQFF; size: many; V: TRBV7-2; D: .; J: TRBJ2-1
DNA: TGTGCCAGCAGTGTGACAGTTGATACGCAGTATTTT; CDR3: CASSVTVDTQYF; size: .; V: TRBV28; D: .; J: TRBJ2-3
DNA: TGTGCCAGCAGCTTCGAGACAGGGGCTATTCCCGGGGACCTGTTTTTT; CDR3: CASSFETGAIPGDLFF; size: .; V: TRBV7-2; D: TRBD1; J: TRBJ2-2
DNA: TGTGCCAGCAGCGTAGAGGACGGAAACTACGAGCAGTACTTC; CDR3: CASSVEDGNYEQYF; size: .; V: TRBV9; D: .; J: TRBJ2-7
DNA: TGTGCCTGGAAACGAGGAGTTAAAGAGACCCAGTACTTC; CDR3: CAWKRGVKETQYF; size: .; V: TRBV30; D: .; J: TRBJ2-5
DNA: TGTGCCAGCAGCGCGGACAGGAGCAATGAGCAGTTCTTC; CDR3: CASSADRSNEQFF; size: .; V: TRBV4-2; D: TRBD1; J: TRBJ2-1
DNA: TGTGCCAGCAGCGCGGGACTAGCGTTCTACGAGCAGTACTTC; CDR3: CASSAGLAFYEQYF; size: .; V: TRBV9; D: TRBD2; J: TRBJ2-7
DNA: TGTGCCAGCAGTTTAAAGCCAGGGGAAGGGAACACTGAAGCTTTCTTT; CDR3: CASSLKPGEGNTEAFF; size: few; V: TRBV28; D: .; J: TRBJ1-1
DNA: TGCGCCAGCAGCTTGGAGGGACTAGCGGGAGGGTACGAGCAGTACTTC; CDR3: CASSLEGLAGGYEQYF; size: .; V: TRBV5-1; D: TRBD2; J: TRBJ2-7
DNA: TGCGCCAGCAGCCAAGATCTCGCGGGAGTTGGAAATGAGCAGTTCTTC; CDR3: CASSQDLAGVGNEQFF; size: many; V: TRBV4-3; D: TRBD2; J: TRBJ2-1
DNA: TGTGCCAGTAGTATCCAAGGGGGCAGCAGCAATCAGCCCCAGCATTTT; CDR3: CASSIQGGSSNQPQHF; size: few; V: TRBV19; D: TRBD1; J: TRBJ1-5
DNA: TGCAGTGCTAGGCGTCCAGCGGCAGATACGCAGTATTTT; CDR3: CSARRPAADTQYF; size: .; V: TRBV20-1; D: .; J: TRBJ2-3
DNA: TGTGCCAGCAGTGATACGGGGAGGCTCTACGAGCAGTACTTC; CDR3: CASSDTGRLYEQYF; size: .; V: TRBV25-1; D: .; J: TRBJ2-7
DNA: TGTGCCTGGAGTCTACAGCTGAACACTGAAGCTTTCTTT; CDR3: CAWSLQLNTEAFF; size: few; V: TRBV30; D: .; J: TRBJ1-1
DNA: TGTGCCACGTGGGGACCCTACGAGCAGTACTTC; CDR3: CATWGPYEQYF; size: many; V: TRBV19; D: .; J: TRBJ2-7
DNA: TGTGCCAGCAGCTCTCTGACGCGGGGAGGCACAGATACGCAGTATTTT; CDR3: CASSSLTRGGTDTQYF; size: many; V: TRBV5-6; D: .; J: TRBJ2-3
DNA: TGTGCCAGCAGCTCTCAGAGTTATAATACGCAGTATTTT; CDR3: CASSSQSYNTQYF; size: few; V: TRBV7-2; D: .; J: TRBJ2-3
DNA: TGCGCCAGCAGCCAAGGGTTCCACCTTTCTATCAATGAGCAGTTCTTC; CDR3: CASSQGFHLSINEQFF; size: few; V: TRBV4-3; D: .; J: TRBJ2-1
DNA: TGTGCCAGCACCTCCGGGACACTTAACGGGGAGCTGTTTTTT; CDR3: CASTSGTLNGELFF; size: few; V: TRBV25-1; D: .; J: TRBJ2-2
DNA: TGTGCCAGCAGTTTAAGGGTCGGTGGGGACTCCAGGGGGTTGAATGAGCAGTTCTTC; CDR3: CASSLRVGGDSRGLNEQFF; size: .; V: TRBV27; D: .; J: TRBJ2-1
DNA: TGCAGTGCTAGTGGGGGACAGGGGATTGACAATCAGCCCCAGCATTTT; CDR3: CSASGGQGIDNQPQHF; size: many; V: TRBV20-1; D: TRBD1; J: TRBJ1-5
DNA: TGTGCCAGCAGCGTTAACTGGGGGTCCGGGGAGCTGTTTTTT; CDR3: CASSVNWGSGELFF; size: many; V: TRBV11-2; D: .; J: TRBJ2-2
DNA: TGTGCCAGCAGTTACGCGTCTCCAGGGTCCTACGAGCAGTACTTC; CDR3: CASSYASPGSYEQYF; size: .; V: TRBV6-5; D: .; J: TRBJ2-7
DNA: TGTGCCAGCAGCATGACAGGGGGTAGAGACTATGGCTACACCTTC; CDR3: CASSMTGGRDYGYTF; size: .; V: TRBV5-5; D: TRBD1; J: TRBJ1-2
DNA: TGTGCCAGCAGTCGACCACTCCTACAAGAGACCCAGTACTTC; CDR3: CASSRPLLQETQYF; size: few; V: TRBV12-3/TRBV12-4; D: .; J: TRBJ2-5
DNA: TGTGCCAGTGGGGACAGGGGGCCATACAATGAGCAGTTCTTC; CDR3: CASGDRGPYNEQFF; size: few; V: TRBV7-9; D: TRBD1; J: TRBJ2-1
DNA: TGTGCCAGCAGCCAGACCTTTAAGCGGCCGAACCTCCGGCCCGGGGAGCTGTTTTTT; CDR3: CASSQTFKRPNLRPGELFF; size: .; V: TRBV11-1; D: .; J: TRBJ2-2
DNA: TGTGCCACCAGCAGGGCCGGACAGATCGACTATGGCTACACCTTC; CDR3: CATSRAGQIDYGYTF; size: .; V: TRBV15; D: .; J: TRBJ1-2
DNA: TGCAGTGCTCAACCGACTAGCGGACACAATGAGCAGTTCTTC; CDR3: CSAQPTSGHNEQFF; size: few; V: TRBV20-1; D: TRBD2; J: TRBJ2-1
DNA: TGCAGCGGCATTGGACTCAACAATGAGCAGTTCTTC; CDR3: CSGIGLNNEQFF; size: few; V: TRBV29-1; D: .; J: TRBJ2-1
DNA: TGTGCCAGCAGCAAACGACAGACCTACGAGCAGTACTTC; CDR3: CASSKRQTYEQYF; size: .; V: TRBV21-1; D: .; J: TRBJ2-7
DNA: TGTGCCAGCAGCTCCCGCACAGATACGCAGTATTTT; CDR3: CASSSRTDTQYF; size: many; V: TRBV7-2; D: .; J: TRBJ2-3
DNA: TGTGCCAGCAGCCCCAGCGGGAGGGCCTTCCACGAGCAGTACTTC; CDR3: CASSPSGRAFHEQYF; size: few; V: TRBV7-3; D: TRBD2; J: TRBJ2-7
DNA: TGTGCCAGCGTTACTAGCGGAAGTTTCTACGAGCAGTACTTC; CDR3: CASVTSGSFYEQYF; size: .; V: TRBV6-2/TRBV6-3; D: TRBD2; J: TRBJ2-7
DNA: TGTGCCAGCGGCCGACTAGTGAACAATGAGCAGTTCTTC; CDR3: CASGRLVNNEQFF; size: few; V: TRBV12-3/TRBV12-4; D: .; J: TRBJ2-1